The 21 T cell receptor beta chains given below trace back to one sample, sequenced in a study of a mutant IDH1 vaccine in newly diagnosed glioma. Some clones are missing from TCRdb's copy, which holds only in-frame ones; the method was immunoSEQ multiplex PCR. Counted here are tens of thousands of clones, roughly 78% occurring once; the ten biggest clones make up roughly 22%. No antigen is known for these receptors. Time point in this sample: week 11, during vaccination. Topical imiquimod accompanied each vaccine dose, which consisted of 300 ug of mutant IDH1 20-mer peptide. The specimen comprised PBMCs, sampled from a glioma patient whose treatment included an IDH1 peptide vaccine. The receptors derive from a man between 25 and 39 years old with glioma.

V gene TRBV5-1 combines with J gene TRBJ2-1, with 7 bases identical to TRBD2. Trimming took 2 bases from V and 4 from J; bases not matched to a gene: 3. CDR1 and CDR2 from the germline V gene are SGHRS and YFSETQ. The CDR3 spans 14 residues. The CDR3 reads CASSFIGGYNEQFF. The CDR3 DNA is TGCGCCAGCAGCTTTATCGGGGGGTACAATGAGCAGTTCTTC.

In this sample, this clone turned up once. V and J are TRBV28 and TRBJ1-2, with 7 bases that match TRBD1. V lost 6 bases, J lost 2 bases, and 3 bases stayed unmatched. CDR3 size: 13 residues. The V gene's germline CDR1 is MDHEN and CDR2 SYDVKM. The CDR3 reads CASRTGQNYGYTF. Written as DNA, the CDR3 is TGTGCCAGCAGGACGGGACAGAACTATGGCTACACCTTC.

This clone was seen a handful of times. The CDR3 spells CAWTAGLGEKLFF. Here the CDR3 DNA reads TGTGCCTGGACCGCAGGCCTGGGTGAAAAACTGTTTTTT. The chain recombines TRBV30 with TRBJ1-4; D remains ambiguous. The CDR3 extends over 13 amino acids. V was clipped by 4 bases and J by 7 bases, with 13 bases between them. Germline CDR1 and CDR2: GTSNPN and SVGIG (reference sequence).

The chain joins TRBV6-5 to TRBJ1-2; weak D call: TRBD1 (6 bases). Trimming pared 0 bases from V and 7 bases from J, leaving 12 bases between. Germline-derived CDR1 and CDR2 are MNHEY and SVGAGI. The length of the CDR3 is 14 residues. For the CDR3, the DNA is TGTGCCAGCAGTTACTCGAAACAGGGACTTGGCTACACCTTC. Encoded protein: CASSYSKQGLGYTF.

This chain uses TRBV25-1 with TRBJ2-7; 7 positions agree with TRBD1. This CDR3 is 13 amino acids long. The V gene's germline CDR1 is MGHDK and CDR2 SYGVNS. V lost 8 bases to trimming and J lost 6 bases; unmatched junction nucleotides: 10. The CDR3 region is CASLPTGLSEQYF. The CDR3 DNA reads TGTGCCAGCCTTCCGACAGGGTTGAGCGAGCAGTACTTC.

This clone was observed a handful of times. The rearrangement joins TRBV10-3 to TRBJ1-1; D uncertain. V lost 0 bases, J lost 10 bases, and 12 bases lay in between. The CDR3 length is 13 residues. CDR1 and CDR2 (germline): ENHRY, SYGVKD. The CDR3 protein is CAISESNWGLAFF. DNA of the CDR3: TGTGCCATCAGTGAGTCGAACTGGGGTTTAGCTTTCTTT.

V and J are TRBV27 and TRBJ1-5, with D hard to call. Germline CDR1 reads MNHEY; CDR2 reads SMNVEV (reference sequence). With 0 bases removed from V and 1 base from J, the gap between germline ends came to 7 bases. This CDR3 contains 15 residues. The CDR3 sequence: CASSLSGLSNQPQHF. The CDR3, as DNA: TGTGCCAGCAGTTTATCCGGGTTAAGCAATCAGCCCCAGCATTTT.

The rearrangement uses TRBV4-3 and TRBJ1-1, with a tentative D call TRBD1 (6 bases). The length of the CDR3 is 15 residues. From germline, CDR1 is LGHNA and CDR2 YSLEER. The ends were cut back, 0 bases at V and 3 bases at J, with 11 bases in the middle. This chain's CDR3 is CASSQELSGDTEAFF. Written as DNA, the CDR3 is TGCGCCAGCAGCCAAGAACTTTCAGGGGACACTGAAGCTTTCTTT.

This clone is a singleton in its sample. CDR3 sequence: CASSLQSGQGHYGYTF. The CDR3 bases are TGTGCCAGCAGCCTCCAAAGCGGGCAGGGTCACTATGGCTACACCTTC. This chain links TRBV4-2 with TRBJ1-2, with D possibly matching TRBD1 (5 bases). Germline V gene sequence: CDR1 LGHNA, CDR2 YNFKEQ. Trimming left V 4 bases short and J 3 bases short, with 18 bases between. The CDR3 spans 16 residues.

The genes are TRBV10-3 and TRBJ2-1, with D perhaps TRBD1 (5 bases). V lost 6 bases, J lost 5 bases, and 14 bases lay in between. Germline loops: CDR1 ENHRY, CDR2 SYGVKD. The CDR3 totals 14 residues. Written as DNA, the CDR3 is TGTGCCATCAGCAAACTCAGGGATAACAATGAGCAGTTCTTC. Translation: CAISKLRDNNEQFF.

The chain employs TRBV28 and TRBJ1-1; 7 bases align to TRBD1. Germline CDR1 and CDR2: MDHEN and SYDVKM. The CDR3 sequence is 16 residues long. V trimming: 5 bases; J trimming: 0 bases; junction bases outside the gene matches: 9. CDR3 sequence (DNA): TGTGCCAGCAGTCCGAACAGGGGCGGGATGAACACTGAAGCTTTCTTT. Protein sequence: CASSPNRGGMNTEAFF.

The chain carries TRBV30 and TRBJ2-2, with 9 bases that match TRBD1. The CDR3 consists of 15 residues. J was trimmed by 3 bases and V by 5 bases; bases with no gene match: 7. Germline CDR1 is GTSNPN and CDR2 is SVGIG (reference sequence). As DNA, the CDR3 is TGTGCCTGGCTGACGGGACAGGGTTACACCGGGGAGCTGTTTTTT. Translation: CAWLTGQGYTGELFF.

This clone was observed a few times. This rearrangement joins TRBV7-9 to TRBJ2-2, with D tentatively TRBD1 (6 bases). Trimming removed 5 bases from V and 5 bases from J, with 12 bases in between. The CDR3 loop spans 14 amino acids. The V gene's germline CDR1 is SEHNR and CDR2 FQNEAQ (reference sequence). The CDR3 region is CASSIIQGTGELFF. CDR3 nucleotide sequence: TGTGCCAGCAGCATAATACAGGGAACCGGGGAGCTGTTTTTT.

The chain recombines TRBV7-9 with TRBJ1-2, with no clear D. CDR3 length equals 13 residues. Germline CDR1 and CDR2: SEHNR and FQNEAQ (reference sequence). V was cut by 2 bases and J by 7 bases, with 11 bases left in between. CDR3: CASSLTPEGGYTF. The CDR3 bases are TGTGCCAGCAGCTTAACCCCAGAAGGTGGCTACACCTTC.

This clone was observed a single time. The chain uses TRBV6-1 and TRBJ1-3, with TRBD1 matching over 8 bases. Germline lookup yields CDR1 MNHNS and CDR2 SASEGT. CDR3 length: 13 amino acids. The CDR3 coding sequence is TGTGCATGCTCGGACAGGGCTGGAAACACCATATATTTT. Its translation is CACSDRAGNTIYF.

This clone is a singleton in its sample. This chain connects TRBV5-1 to TRBJ1-2; tentative D call: TRBD1 (6 bases). In germline, CDR1 is SGHRS, CDR2 YFSETQ. The CDR3 is made up of 15 amino acids. V was pared by 4 bases and J by 2 bases, with 15 bases between. The CDR3 is CASSIGGATNYGYTF. DNA of the CDR3: TGCGCCAGCAGCATCGGGGGGGCCACGAACTATGGCTACACCTTC.

The V and J genes are TRBV14 and TRBJ1-1, with a tentative D call TRBD1 (6 bases). Between the trimmed V and J ends, which lost 3 bases and 4 bases, there was a span of 15 bases. Germline assignment: CDR1 SGHDN and CDR2 FVKESK. This CDR3 contains 15 residues. The CDR3 nucleotides are TGTGCCAGCAGCCATAGGACAGCCTGGGGCACTGAAGCTTTCTTT. Its translation is CASSHRTAWGTEAFF.

This clone occurred a few times. The chain uses TRBV18 and TRBJ2-7, with a tentative D call TRBD1 (6 bases). The CDR3 has 11 amino acids. Germline values: CDR1 KGHSH, CDR2 LQKENI. The V and J ends lost 8 bases and 6 bases respectively, with 11 bases between them. CDR3 sequence (DNA): TGTGCCAGCGCATCAGGGGTCGAGCAGTACTTC. It is translated as CASASGVEQYF.

This rearrangement joins TRBV5-4 to TRBJ2-1; 8 bases line up with TRBD2. This CDR3 region has 16 residues. V lost 0 bases, J lost 6 bases, and 8 bases stayed unmatched. From germline, CDR1 is SGHNT and CDR2 YYREEE (reference sequence). For the CDR3, the DNA is TGTGCCAGCAGCTTGGCCGGCAGGACTAGCATCAATGAGCAGTTCTTC. Protein sequence: CASSLAGRTSINEQFF.

This clone was seen a single time. The CDR3, as DNA: TGCAGCGTTGACAGAGATTACCACGAGCAGTACTTC. It codes for CSVDRDYHEQYF. The rearrangement uses TRBV29-1 and TRBJ2-7; D remains unclear. V gave up 3 bases and J gave up 5 bases, with 11 bases separating them. This CDR3 comprises 12 residues. Per the germline V gene, CDR1 is SQVTM and CDR2 is ANQGSEA.

The V gene is TRBV2, the J gene TRBJ1-5, with 8 bases aligning to TRBD1. J was trimmed by 2 bases and V by 4 bases; bases with no gene match: 4. This CDR3 contains 15 residues. The germline CDR1 and CDR2 sequences are SNHLY and FYNNEI. The CDR3 region has the DNA TGTGCCAGCAGTGGGACAGGGCCGGGCAATCAGCCCCAGCATTTT. Translating it yields CASSGTGPGNQPQHF.